The 15 T cell receptor beta chains reported below all come from one sample, sequenced in a study of blood T cell repertoires in COVID-19. Profiled with immunoSEQ multiplex PCR; TCRdb holds only in-frame clones, not every one. The sample records about 110,000 clones, 55% to 75% being singletons. The source material was peripheral blood. All receptors derive from a woman aged 40 to 50 with acute or convalescent COVID-19.

In DNA, the CDR3 is TGCGCCAGCGCCACAGGGGCTGTTTACAATGAGCAGTTCTTC. This translates into CASATGAVYNEQFF. The chain carries TRBV5-1 and TRBJ2-1, with 7 positions matching TRBD1. V shed 7 bases and J 4 bases; nucleotides not matched to a gene: 8. Germline V gene sequence: CDR1 SGHRS, CDR2 YFSETQ. The CDR3 length is 14 residues.

V usage is TRBV3-1 (or the pseudogene TRBV3-2) and J usage is TRBJ2-5; 8 bases match TRBD2. The CDR3 runs 13 residues. Germline V gives CDR1 LGHDT, CDR2 YNNKEL (reference sequence). V was clipped by 8 bases and J by 5 bases; unmatched bases: 7. The DNA of the CDR3 is TGTGCCAGCGGGGGAGCGGGGGTTGAGACCCAGTACTTC. Translated, it gives CASGGAGVETQYF.

The V gene is TRBV19, the J gene TRBJ2-1; TRBD2 matches at 9 bases. Unmatched junction bases numbered 8, after V lost 10 bases and J lost 4 bases. The CDR3 consists of 14 residues. Per germline, CDR1 LNHDA and CDR2 SQIVND (reference sequence). This chain's CDR3 is CATGRAGGYNEQFF. The CDR3 DNA follows: TGTGCCACCGGGCGAGCGGGGGGATACAATGAGCAGTTCTTC. The full variable domain, completed using reference TRBV19 and TRBJ2-1, is DGGITQSPKYLFRKEGQNVTLSCEQNLNHDAMYWYRQDPGQGLRLIYYSQIVNDFQKGDIAEGYSVSREKKESFPLTVTSAQKNPTAFYLCATGRAGGYNEQFFGPGTRLTVL.

The chain is built from TRBV2 and TRBJ2-3; TRBD1 matches 12 bases. Germline V CDR1 and CDR2: SNHLY, FYNNEI. With 6 bases clipped from V and 1 base from J, the junction kept 8 bases outside the gene matches. There are 17 residues in the CDR3. The CDR3 DNA reads as TGTGCCAGCAGCCTCTGGGACAGGGGGCAGCGCACAGATACGCAGTATTTT. Its protein is CASSLWDRGQRTDTQYF. Complete variable domain (other parts from reference TRBV2 and TRBJ2-3): EPEVTQTPSHQVTQMGQEVILRCVPISNHLYFYWYRQILGQKVEFLVSFYNNEISEKSEIFDDQFSVERPDGSNFTLKIRSTKLEDSAMYFCASSLWDRGQRTDTQYFGPGTRLTVL.

J is TRBJ2-7 and V is TRBV30; 8 bases map to TRBD1. Germline V CDR1 and CDR2: GTSNPN, SVGIG (reference sequence). Trimming removed 0 bases from V and 11 bases from J; junction bases left unmatched: 6. The CDR3 spans 12 residues. The CDR3 loop reads CAWSVVTGQEYF. The CDR3 nucleotides are TGTGCCTGGAGTGTCGTTACGGGACAGGAGTACTTC.

The CDR3 DNA reads TGTGCCAGCAGCGCAGGGGGCTACAATGAGCAGTTCTTC. Translating gives CASSAGGYNEQFF. The V call is TRBV3-1 (or the pseudogene TRBV3-2), the J call TRBJ2-1; 7 bases line up with TRBD1. The V and J ends lost 5 bases and 3 bases, in that order; junction bases with no gene match: 1. The CDR3 spans 13 residues. Germline loops: CDR1 LGHDT, CDR2 YNNKEL (reference sequence).

The V call is TRBV24-1, the J call TRBJ1-1; 10 nucleotides match TRBD1. The CDR3 covers 15 residues. V lost 11 bases and J lost 5; bases outside the gene matches: 13. Germline V gives CDR1 KGHDR, CDR2 SFDVKD. CDR3 coding DNA: TGTGCCATACACCGGGACAGGGGAAGGTATACTGAAGCTTTCTTT. Its protein is CAIHRDRGRYTEAFF.

The chain combines TRBV29-1 with TRBJ2-1; TRBD1 matches 9 bases. Germline values: CDR1 SQVTM, CDR2 ANQGSEA. The CDR3 has 14 amino acids. J gave up 2 bases and V 6 bases, and 5 bases lay outside the gene matches. The CDR3 DNA sequence: TGCAGCGTCGACAGGACAGGGGCCTACAATGAGCAGTTCTTC. Amino acid sequence: CSVDRTGAYNEQFF.

The J gene is TRBJ2-7, the V gene TRBV4-1, with TRBD2 matching 7 bases. The CDR3 is 15 amino acids. In germline, CDR1 is MGHRA, CDR2 YSYEKL. V was pared by 4 bases and J by 2 bases, with 8 bases of the junction left unmatched. CDR3 nucleotide sequence: TGCGCCAGCAGCCCTAGCGGAGGGGCCCCCTACGAGCAGTACTTC. It encodes CASSPSGGAPYEQYF.

The V call is TRBV5-4, the J call TRBJ1-1, with D perhaps TRBD1 (6 bases). The length of the CDR3 is 14 residues. The V and J ends lost 3 bases and 6 bases respectively, with 15 bases between them. Germline V gives CDR1 SGHNT, CDR2 YYREEE (reference sequence). CDR3 loop: CASSSFGGPAEAFF. The CDR3 nucleotides are TGTGCCAGCAGCTCTTTCGGGGGGCCTGCTGAAGCTTTCTTT.

V usage is TRBV19 and J usage is TRBJ1-1; 10 bases are a match to TRBD1. Losses at the gene ends were 7 bases for V and 6 bases for J; bases not matched to a gene: 8. This CDR3 comprises 14 residues. Looked up from germline, CDR1 is LNHDA and CDR2 is SQIVND (reference sequence). CDR3 DNA: TGTGCCAGTATTCGGACAGGGGGTTCGGCTGAAGCTTTCTTT. As protein: CASIRTGGSAEAFF. Supplemented by reference TRBV19 and TRBJ1-1, the full variable domain reads DGGITQSPKYLFRKEGQNVTLSCEQNLNHDAMYWYRQDPGQGLRLIYYSQIVNDFQKGDIAEGYSVSREKKESFPLTVTSAQKNPTAFYLCASIRTGGSAEAFFGQGTRLTVV.

This clone was found a few times. The rearrangement uses TRBV19 and TRBJ2-5, with TRBD1 identical over 7 bases. Looked up from germline, CDR1 is LNHDA and CDR2 is SQIVND (reference sequence). This CDR3 has 16 amino acids. Unmatched junction bases numbered 15, after V lost 6 bases and J lost 5 bases. The CDR3, as DNA: TGTGCCAGTAGAAACCCGGGACAGCAGTTCGGTGAGACCCAGTACTTC. Protein product: CASRNPGQQFGETQYF.

This clone was detected only once. This chain connects TRBV5-1 to TRBJ2-7; 13 nucleotides agree with TRBD2. After removal of 3 bases from V and 6 bases from J, the junction contained 6 bases not matched to a gene. The CDR3 consists of 15 residues. The germline CDR1 and CDR2 sequences are SGHRS and YFSETQ. CDR3 amino acids: CASSSQTSGGREQYF. The CDR3 DNA sequence: TGCGCCAGCAGCTCCCAGACTAGCGGGGGGCGCGAGCAGTACTTC.

The rearrangement joins TRBV3-1 (or the pseudogene TRBV3-2) to TRBJ2-7; possible D gene TRBD2, 6 bases. There are 12 residues in the CDR3. Between the trimmed V and J ends, which lost 3 bases and 7 bases, there was a span of 10 bases. From germline, CDR1 is LGHDT and CDR2 YNNKEL (reference sequence). Here the CDR3 reads CASSQDYQEQYF. CDR3 DNA: TGTGCCAGCAGCCAGGACTACCAAGAGCAGTACTTC.

V usage is TRBV5-4 and J usage is TRBJ2-3, with TRBD2 as a possible D gene (5 bases). The CDR3 consists of 14 residues. Germline-derived CDR1 and CDR2 are SGHNT and YYREEE (reference sequence). The ends were cut back, 0 bases at V and 6 bases at J, with 11 bases in the middle. CDR3 region: CASSLERGSDTQYF. As DNA, the CDR3 is TGTGCCAGCAGCTTGGAACGGGGATCGGATACGCAGTATTTT.